A single sample is the source of the 6 T cell receptor beta chains below, sequenced in a study of blood T cell repertoires in COVID-19. The protocol was immunoSEQ multiplex PCR, while the TCRdb copy is restricted to in-frame clones and leaves out a portion. The sample consists of 95,000 to 150,000 clones, around 64% of them appearing once. Sequenced input: peripheral blood. The receptors shown here come from a human donor with acute or convalescent COVID-19. The donor label of this sample is uncertain.

There are a few counts of this clone. CDR3 nucleotides: TGTGCCAGCAGTTTGCGGGGCTACAATGAGCAGTTCTTC. This translates into CASSLRGYNEQFF. The rearrangement uses TRBV12-3 or TRBV12-4 and TRBJ2-1; possible D gene TRBD2, 6 bases. CDR3 length: 13 amino acids. The germline V and J ends were trimmed by 3 bases and 3 bases, with 6 bases remaining between them.

V is TRBV7-8 and J is TRBJ2-3; D might be TRBD1 (5 bases). The length of the CDR3 is 15 residues. The germline CDR1 and CDR2 sequences are SGHVS and FQNEAQ. V was cut by 1 base and J by 0 bases, with 8 bases left in between. This CDR3 reads CASSLDDSSTDTQYF. CDR3 coding DNA: TGTGCCAGCAGCTTAGACGACAGCAGCACAGATACGCAGTATTTT.

The chain joins TRBV5-5 to TRBJ2-3; weak D call: TRBD2 (6 bases). This CDR3 region has 15 residues. Per the germline V gene, CDR1 is SGHKS and CDR2 is YYEKEE (reference sequence). The ends were cut back, 2 bases at V and 1 base at J, with 11 bases in the middle. The CDR3 region is CASSLTRDRTDTQYF. The CDR3, as DNA: TGTGCCAGCAGCTTAACGCGGGATCGCACAGATACGCAGTATTTT.

The chain has TRBV6-6 and TRBJ1-2, with D tentatively TRBD1 (5 bases). CDR3 length equals 15 residues. Germline V lookup: CDR1 MNHNY, CDR2 SVGAGI (reference sequence). Trimming took off 2 bases at V and 3 bases at J, with 13 bases between the two ends. For the CDR3, the DNA is TGTGCCAGCAGTTACGCCGCGGGACCCCACTATGGCTACACCTTC. Encoded protein: CASSYAAGPHYGYTF.

The rearrangement uses TRBV3-1 (or the pseudogene TRBV3-2) and TRBJ1-2; perhaps TRBD1 as D (5 bases). The CDR3 contains 14 residues. Germline V CDR1 and CDR2: LGHDT, YNNKEL (reference sequence). V lost 0 bases to trimming and J lost 14 bases, with 19 bases between them. This CDR3 is CASSQDRQSWARTF. The CDR3 region has the DNA TGTGCCAGCAGCCAAGATCGACAGAGCTGGGCCCGGACCTTC.

The chain couples TRBV5-4 to TRBJ2-1; 10 bases align to TRBD2. V trimming: 2 bases; J trimming: 8 bases; junction bases outside the gene matches: 13. The CDR3 length is 17 residues. Germline lookup yields CDR1 SGHNT and CDR2 YYREEE (reference sequence). CDR3 in amino acids: CASSLAQGLAGVDEQFF. The CDR3, as DNA: TGTGCCAGCAGCTTAGCCCAAGGGCTAGCGGGGGTCGATGAGCAGTTCTTC.